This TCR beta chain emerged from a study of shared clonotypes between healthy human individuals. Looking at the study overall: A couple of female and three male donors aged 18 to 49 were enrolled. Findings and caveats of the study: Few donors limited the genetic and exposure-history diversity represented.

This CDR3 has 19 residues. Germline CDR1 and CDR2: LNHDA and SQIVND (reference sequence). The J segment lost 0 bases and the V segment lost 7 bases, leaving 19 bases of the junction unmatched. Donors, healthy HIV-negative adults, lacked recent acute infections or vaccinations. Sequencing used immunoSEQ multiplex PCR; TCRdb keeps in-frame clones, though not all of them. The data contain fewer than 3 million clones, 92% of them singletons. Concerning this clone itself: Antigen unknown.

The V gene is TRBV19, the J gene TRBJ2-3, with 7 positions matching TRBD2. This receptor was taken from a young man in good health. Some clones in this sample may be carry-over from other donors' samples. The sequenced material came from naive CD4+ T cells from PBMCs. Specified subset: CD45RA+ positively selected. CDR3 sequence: CASTRRGPAGVASTDTQYF. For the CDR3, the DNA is TGTGCCAGTACTCGCCGAGGACCGGCGGGGGTTGCTAGCACAGATACGCAGTATTTT. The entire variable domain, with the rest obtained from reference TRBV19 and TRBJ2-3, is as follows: DGGITQSPKYLFRKEGQNVTLSCEQNLNHDAMYWYRQDPGQGLRLIYYSQIVNDFQKGDIAEGYSVSREKKESFPLTVTSAQKNPTAFYLCASTRRGPAGVASTDTQYFGPGTRLTVL.